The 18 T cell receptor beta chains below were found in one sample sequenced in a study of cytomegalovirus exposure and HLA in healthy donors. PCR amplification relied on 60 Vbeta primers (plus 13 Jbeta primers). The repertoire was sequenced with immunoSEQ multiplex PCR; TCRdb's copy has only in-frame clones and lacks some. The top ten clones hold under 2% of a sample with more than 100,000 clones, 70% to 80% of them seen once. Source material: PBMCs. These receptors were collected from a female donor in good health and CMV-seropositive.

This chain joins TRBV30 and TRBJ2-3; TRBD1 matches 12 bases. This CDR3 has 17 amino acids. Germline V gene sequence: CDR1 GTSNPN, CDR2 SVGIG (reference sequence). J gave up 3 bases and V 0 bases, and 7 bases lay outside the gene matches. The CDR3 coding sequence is TGTGCCTGGAGTGTACGCCGGGACAGGGGGCGAACAGATACGCAGTATTTT. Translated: CAWSVRRDRGRTDTQYF.

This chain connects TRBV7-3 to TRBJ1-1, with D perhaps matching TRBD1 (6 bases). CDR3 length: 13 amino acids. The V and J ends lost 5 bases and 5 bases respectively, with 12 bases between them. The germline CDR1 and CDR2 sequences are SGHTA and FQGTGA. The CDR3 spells CASSVGQGTEAFF. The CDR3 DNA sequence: TGTGCCAGCAGCGTGGGGCAGGGGACTGAAGCTTTCTTT.

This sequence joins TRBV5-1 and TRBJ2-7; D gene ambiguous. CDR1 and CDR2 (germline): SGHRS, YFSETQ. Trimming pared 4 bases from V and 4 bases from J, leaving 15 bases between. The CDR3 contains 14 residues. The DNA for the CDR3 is TGCGCCAGCAGCCTATCTACCCCCTCTTACGAGCAGTACTTC. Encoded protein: CASSLSTPSYEQYF.

The CDR3 bases are TGTGCCAGCTCACCGGACAGCTACGAGCAGTACTTC. Its protein is CASSPDSYEQYF. The chain combines TRBV18 with TRBJ2-7, with D maybe TRBD1 (6 bases). The ends were cut back, 3 bases at V and 3 bases at J, with 6 bases in the middle. The CDR3 length is 12 residues. Germline V gives CDR1 KGHSH, CDR2 LQKENI.

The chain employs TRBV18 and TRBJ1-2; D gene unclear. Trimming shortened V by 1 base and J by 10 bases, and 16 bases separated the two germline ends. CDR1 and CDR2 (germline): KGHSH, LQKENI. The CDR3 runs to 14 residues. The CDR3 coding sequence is TGTGCCAGCTCACCACAGAGGGTGGGCTCAATCTACACCTTC. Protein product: CASSPQRVGSIYTF.

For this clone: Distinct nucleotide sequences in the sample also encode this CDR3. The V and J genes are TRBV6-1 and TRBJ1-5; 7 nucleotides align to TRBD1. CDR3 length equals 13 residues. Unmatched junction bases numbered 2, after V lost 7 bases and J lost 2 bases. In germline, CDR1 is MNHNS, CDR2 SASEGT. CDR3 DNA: TGTGCCAGCAACGACAGGGGCAATCAGCCCCAGCATTTT. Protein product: CASNDRGNQPQHF.

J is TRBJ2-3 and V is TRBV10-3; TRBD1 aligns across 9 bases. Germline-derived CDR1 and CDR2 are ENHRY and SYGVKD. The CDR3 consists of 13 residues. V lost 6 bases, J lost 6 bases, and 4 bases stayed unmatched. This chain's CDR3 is CAISRDRADTQYF. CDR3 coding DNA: TGTGCCATCAGCCGGGACAGGGCCGATACGCAGTATTTT.

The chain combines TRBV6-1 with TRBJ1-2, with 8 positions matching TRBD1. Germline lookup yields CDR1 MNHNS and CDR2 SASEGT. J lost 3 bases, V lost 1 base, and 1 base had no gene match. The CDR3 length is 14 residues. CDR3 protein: CASSEGRGHYGYTF. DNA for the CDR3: TGTGCCAGCAGTGAAGGCAGGGGGCACTATGGCTACACCTTC.

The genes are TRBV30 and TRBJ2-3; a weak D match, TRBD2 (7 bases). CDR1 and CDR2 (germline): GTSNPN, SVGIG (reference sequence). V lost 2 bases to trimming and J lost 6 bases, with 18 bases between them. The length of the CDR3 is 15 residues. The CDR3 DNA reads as TGTGCCTGGAGTTTGGTGGGGGGGCCGCTGGATACGCAGTATTTT. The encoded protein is CAWSLVGGPLDTQYF.

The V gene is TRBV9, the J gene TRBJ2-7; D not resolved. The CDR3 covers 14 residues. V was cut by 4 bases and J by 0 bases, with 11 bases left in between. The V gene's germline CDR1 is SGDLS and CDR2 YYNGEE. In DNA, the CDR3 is TGTGCCAGCAGCTTGAACCCTAGCTCCTACGAGCAGTACTTC. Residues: CASSLNPSSYEQYF.

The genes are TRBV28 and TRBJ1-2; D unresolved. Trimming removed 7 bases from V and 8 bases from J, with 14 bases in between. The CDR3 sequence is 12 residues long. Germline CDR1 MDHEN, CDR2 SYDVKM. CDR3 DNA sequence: TGTGCCAGCACTGGTAGATATCGCGGCTACACCTTC. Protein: CASTGRYRGYTF.

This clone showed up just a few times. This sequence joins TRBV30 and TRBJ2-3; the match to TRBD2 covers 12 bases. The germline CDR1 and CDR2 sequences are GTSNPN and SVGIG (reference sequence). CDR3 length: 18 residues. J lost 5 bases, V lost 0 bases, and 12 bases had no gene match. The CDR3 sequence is CAWSVYGTSGGFGDTQYF. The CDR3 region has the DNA TGTGCCTGGAGTGTATACGGTACTAGCGGGGGGTTCGGAGATACGCAGTATTTT. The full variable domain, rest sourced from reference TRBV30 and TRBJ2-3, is SQTIHQWPATLVQPVGSPLSLECTVEGTSNPNLYWYRQAAGRGLQLLFYSVGIGQISSEVPQNLSASRPQDRQFILSSKKLLLSDSGFYLCAWSVYGTSGGFGDTQYFGPGTRLTVL.

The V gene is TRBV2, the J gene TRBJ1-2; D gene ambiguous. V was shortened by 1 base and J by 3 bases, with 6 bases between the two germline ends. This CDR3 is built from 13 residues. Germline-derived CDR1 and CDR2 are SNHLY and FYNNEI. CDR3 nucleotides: TGTGCCAGCAGTGAAGGGGCCCACTATGGCTACACCTTC. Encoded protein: CASSEGAHYGYTF.

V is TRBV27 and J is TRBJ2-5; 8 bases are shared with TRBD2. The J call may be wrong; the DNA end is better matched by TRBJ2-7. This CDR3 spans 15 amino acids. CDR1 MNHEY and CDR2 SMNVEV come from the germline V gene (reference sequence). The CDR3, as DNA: TGTGCCAGCAGGATGAGCGGGAGTAGGGAATACGAGCAGTACTTC. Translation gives CASRMSGSREYEQYF.

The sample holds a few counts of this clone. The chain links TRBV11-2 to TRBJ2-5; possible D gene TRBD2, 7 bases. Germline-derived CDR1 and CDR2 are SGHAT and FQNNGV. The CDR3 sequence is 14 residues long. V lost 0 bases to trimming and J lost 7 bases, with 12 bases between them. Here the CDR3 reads CASSLEAGAGTQYF. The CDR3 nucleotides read TGTGCCAGCAGCTTAGAGGCGGGGGCCGGGACCCAGTACTTC.

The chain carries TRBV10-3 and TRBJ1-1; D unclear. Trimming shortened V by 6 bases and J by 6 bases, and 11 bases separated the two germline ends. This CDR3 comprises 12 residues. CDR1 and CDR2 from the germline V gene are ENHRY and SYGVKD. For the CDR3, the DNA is TGTGCCATCAGAACACAAGAATCTGAAGCTTTCTTT. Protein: CAIRTQESEAFF.

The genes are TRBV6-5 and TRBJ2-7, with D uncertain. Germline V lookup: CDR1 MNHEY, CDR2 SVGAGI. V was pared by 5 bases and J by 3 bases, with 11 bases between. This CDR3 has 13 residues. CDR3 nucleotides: TGTGCCAGCAGTACCCCCCCGAGCTACGAGCAGTACTTC. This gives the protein CASSTPPSYEQYF.

CDR3 nucleotides: TGTGCCAGCGGTGGGACTAGCACAGATACGCAGTATTTT. Translating it yields CASGGTSTDTQYF. The chain carries TRBV2 and TRBJ2-3; a weak D match, TRBD2 (6 bases). Germline V gives CDR1 SNHLY, CDR2 FYNNEI. The V end was cut by 8 bases, the J end by 0 bases, with 9 bases between. The CDR3 spans 13 residues.